Listed below are T cell receptor beta chains from one sample, sequenced in a study of cytomegalovirus exposure and HLA in healthy donors. Assay: immunoSEQ multiplex PCR; the TCRdb copy retains only in-frame clones and omits some. Of some 140,000 clones listed, approximately 83% are singletons. Sequencing used PBMCs. The receptors originated from a man aged 35-49 years in good health and CMV-seronegative. The CDR3 runs from the conserved cysteine through the conserved F or W. A D gene is named only where the DNA matches it firmly. Part of the rows lack a size; the others show once, few, many or a class for expanded clones.

NA	TRBJ2-7	TRBV7-2	NA	TGTGCCAGCAGCTCACAGCAGGGTGTGCCGTACGAGCAGTACTTC	CASSSQQGVPYEQYF
NA	TRBJ1-4	TRBV5-1	NA	TGCGCCAGCAGAAGCCCGGGGGGCACAAATGAAAAACTGTTTTTT	CASRSPGGTNEKLFF
TRBD2	TRBJ2-1	TRBV5-1	NA	TGCGCCAGCAGCACAAGACTAGCGGGAGGTGGGAATGAGCAGTTCTTC	CASSTRLAGGGNEQFF
TRBD1	TRBJ2-1	TRBV11-2	NA	TGTGCCAGCAGCACGCGGACAGGGGTTTACAATGAGCAGTTCTTC	CASSTRTGVYNEQFF
NA	TRBJ1-5	TRBV19	NA	TGTGCCAGTAGTATAGAGACAGCCTATAGCAATCAGCCCCAGCATTTT	CASSIETAYSNQPQHF
NA	TRBJ1-2	TRBV6-1	NA	TGTGCCAGCAGCGACACAGGGAATACATATGGCTACACCTTC	CASSDTGNTYGYTF
NA	TRBJ2-7	TRBV19	NA	TGTGCCAGTAGTACTACGAAGCGTGGGTTGAGCGAGCAGTACTTC	CASSTTKRGLSEQYF
NA	TRBJ1-2	TRBV4-3	NA	TGCGCCAGCAGCCAAGATTCCCAGGGTAACTATGGCTACACCTTC	CASSQDSQGNYGYTF
TRBD1	TRBJ1-2	TRBV27	NA	TGTGCCAGCAGTCTCACCGGGACAGGGATCTATGGCTACACCTTC	CASSLTGTGIYGYTF
TRBD2	TRBJ2-7	TRBV7-9	NA	TGTGCCAGCAGCTTAGGGGGGACTACCGACGAGCAGTACTTC	CASSLGGTTDEQYF
NA	TRBJ1-2	TRBV30	NA	TGTGCCTGGAGCCCGCAGGATAACTATGGCTACACCTTC	CAWSPQDNYGYTF
TRBD1	TRBJ1-2	TRBV4-3	NA	TGCGCCAGCAGCCAAGTGACAGGGTGGGGTGGCTACACCTTC	CASSQVTGWGGYTF
TRBD1	TRBJ2-7	TRBV30	NA	TGTGCCTGGAGTCTCCCCGGGACAGGAAACTACGAGCAGTACTTC	CAWSLPGTGNYEQYF
TRBD2	TRBJ2-5	TRBV12-5	NA	TGTGCTAGTGGTTTGGGACTAGCGAGGGGAGAGACCCAGTACTTC	CASGLGLARGETQYF
TRBD1	TRBJ1-2	TRBV19	NA	TGTGCCACCCGCCCGACAGGGGACCTAGACGGCACCTTC	CATRPTGDLDGTF
TRBD1	TRBJ1-1	TRBV27	few	TGTGCCAGCAGTATCACAGGGGTAGTGACTGAAGCTTTCTTT	CASSITGVVTEAFF
TRBD2	TRBJ2-5	TRBV9	NA	TGTGCCAGCAGCGTAAGCGGGATCCAAGAGACCCAGTACTTC	CASSVSGIQETQYF
NA	TRBJ1-1	TRBV30	NA	TGTGCCTGGAGCGGGGTGGGGTGGCGGGGGACTGAAGCTTTCTTT	CAWSGVGWRGTEAFF
TRBD2	TRBJ2-5	TRBV7-7	NA	TGTGCCAGCAGCTTAGATAGCGGGAGGGCAAAAGAGACCCAGTACTTC	CASSLDSGRAKETQYF
NA	TRBJ1-2	TRBV4-1	few	TGCGCCAGCAGCCAAGCGGTTAGGGGATCAGGGAACTATGGCTACACCTTC	CASSQAVRGSGNYGYTF
TRBD1	TRBJ1-5	TRBV7-8	few	TGTGCCAGCAGCTTAGAAGCCAGGGGGGACCGTCAGCCCCAGCATTTT	CASSLEARGDRQPQHF
NA	TRBJ1-2	TRBV19	NA	TGTGCCAGTAGTATAGGTTCGCGGGCAGGCTACACCTTC	CASSIGSRAGYTF
NA	TRBJ1-6	TRBV5-6	few	TGTGCCAGCAGCTTGGCCGGCGGGGCTCATTCACCCCTCCACTTT	CASSLAGGAHSPLHF
NA	TRBJ2-3	TRBV7-9	NA	TGTGCCAGCAGCCTTACAGATACGCAGTATTTT	CASSLTDTQYF
NA	TRBJ2-3	TRBV5-6	NA	TGTGCCAGCAGCTTGCTTACGACAATCACAGATACGCAGTATTTT	CASSLLTTITDTQYF
NA	TRBJ2-7	TRBV5-1	NA	TGCGCCAGCGCATCAGGCTTGATAAGCTCCTACGAGCAGTACTTC	CASASGLISSYEQYF
NA	TRBJ2-3	TRBV6-1	NA	TGTGCCAGCAGTGAGGGGCTAGCGAGCATCTTCGCGGATACGCAGTATTTT	CASSEGLASIFADTQYF
TRBD2	TRBJ2-1	TRBV4-2	NA	TGTGCCAGCAGCCAAGAACCCCAGCTAGCGGGTACCTACAATGAGCAGTTCTTC	CASSQEPQLAGTYNEQFF
NA	TRBJ2-5	TRBV13	NA	TGTGCCAGCAGCTTTCAAGTACTACAAGAGACCCAGTACTTC	CASSFQVLQETQYF
TRBD1	TRBJ1-2	TRBV6-5	NA	TGTGCCAGCTCCAGGGGGAACTATGGCTACACCTTC	CASSRGNYGYTF
TRBD2	TRBJ2-1	TRBV9	NA	TGTGCCAGCAGCGGGTCGGGACTAGCGGGGTACAATGAGCAGTTCTTC	CASSGSGLAGYNEQFF
NA	TRBJ1-3	TRBV9	NA	TGTGCCAGCAGCGTAGAGCCCAGGAACACCATATATTTT	CASSVEPRNTIYF
NA	TRBJ1-4	TRBV5-1	NA	TGCGCCAGCAGTCCGGTCCGGTCCCGCGAAAAACTGTTTTTT	CASSPVRSREKLFF
TRBD1	TRBJ1-6	TRBV11-2	NA	TGTGCCAGCAGCTCCCGACAGGGGGCATTGCTTGAGAATTCACCCCTCCACTTT	CASSSRQGALLENSPLHF
TRBD1	TRBJ2-1	TRBV30	NA	TGTGCCTGGAGTGCCGGGACAGTTTACAATGAGCAGTTCTTC	CAWSAGTVYNEQFF
TRBD2	TRBJ2-5	TRBV7-7	NA	TGTGCCAGCAGCTTAGGACGGCGGGGGGAAGAGACCCAGTACTTC	CASSLGRRGEETQYF
NA	TRBJ2-5	TRBV6-5	NA	TGTGCCAGCAGTTACCGGGTAGAAGAGACCCAGTACTTC	CASSYRVEETQYF
TRBD1	TRBJ2-1	TRBV18	NA	TGTGCCAGCTCACCAGGCTTCAGTGGACAGGGCCTCTACAATGAGCAGTTCTTC	CASSPGFSGQGLYNEQFF
NA	TRBJ2-7	TRBV5-1	once	TGCGCCAGCAGCTTGGGGCAGGGTGGGAACGAGCAGTACTTC	CASSLGQGGNEQYF
NA	TRBJ2-1	TRBV7-9	NA	TGTGCCAGCGGCTCTTTACAGGGCATCGGCCACAATGAGCAGTTCTTC	CASGSLQGIGHNEQFF
NA	TRBJ2-6	TRBV6-1	NA	TGTGCCAGCAGAGAGTCTGGGGCCAACGTCCTGACTTTC	CASRESGANVLTF
TRBD2	TRBJ2-1	TRBV7-2	NA	TGTGCCAGCAGCTTGACTAGCGGGGGGCACTCCTACAATGAGCAGTTCTTC	CASSLTSGGHSYNEQFF
NA	TRBJ2-2	TRBV7-9	NA	TGTGCCAGCAGCGGGCCTTTCAGGGGCCCTTTGAACACCGGGGAGCTGTTTTTT	CASSGPFRGPLNTGELFF
NA	TRBJ2-5	TRBV20-1	NA	TGCAGTGCTGCTTTGAGGGAGACCCAGTACTTC	CSAALRETQYF